The TCR beta chain under discussion was sequenced for a study of cytomegalovirus exposure and HLA in healthy donors. The germline V gene encodes CDR1 SEHNR and CDR2 FQNEAQ (reference sequence). Trimming removed 1 base at V and 5 bases at J, with 14 bases between. The CDR3 is 16 amino acids. The protocol was immunoSEQ multiplex PCR, while the TCRdb copy is restricted to in-frame clones and leaves out a portion. The repertoire includes fewer than 60,000 clones, 93% of them detected once, and under 2% sits in the top ten. The source is a woman between 18 and 29 years old in good health and CMV-seropositive. Sequencing was done on a sample of PBMCs. This chain links TRBV7-9 with TRBJ1-4, with a weak D call TRBD1 (5 bases). The CDR3 loop is CASSLGTGSENEKLFF. Written as DNA, the CDR3 is TGTGCCAGCAGCTTAGGAACAGGCAGTGAGAATGAAAAACTGTTTTTT.